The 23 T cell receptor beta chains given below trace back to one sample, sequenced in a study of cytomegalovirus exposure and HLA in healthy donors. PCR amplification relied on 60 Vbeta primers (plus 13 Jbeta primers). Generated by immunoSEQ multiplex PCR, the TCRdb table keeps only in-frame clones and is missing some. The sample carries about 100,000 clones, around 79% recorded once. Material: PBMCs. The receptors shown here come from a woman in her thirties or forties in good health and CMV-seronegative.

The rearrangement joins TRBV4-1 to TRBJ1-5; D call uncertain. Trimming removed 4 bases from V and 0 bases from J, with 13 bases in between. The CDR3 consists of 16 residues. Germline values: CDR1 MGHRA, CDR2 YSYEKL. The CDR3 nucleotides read TGCGCCAGCAGCCCGCAGGAATATTATAGCAATCAGCCCCAGCATTTT. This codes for CASSPQEYYSNQPQHF.

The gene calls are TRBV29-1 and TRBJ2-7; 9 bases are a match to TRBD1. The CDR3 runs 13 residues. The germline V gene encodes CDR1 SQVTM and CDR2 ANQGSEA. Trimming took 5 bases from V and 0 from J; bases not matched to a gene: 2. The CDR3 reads CSVRQGDSYEQYF. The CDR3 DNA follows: TGCAGCGTTCGACAGGGGGACTCCTACGAGCAGTACTTC.

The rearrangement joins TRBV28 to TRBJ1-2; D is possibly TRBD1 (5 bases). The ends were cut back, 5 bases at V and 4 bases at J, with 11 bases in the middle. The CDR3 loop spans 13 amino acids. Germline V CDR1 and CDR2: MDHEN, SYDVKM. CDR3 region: CASSKLQGYGYTF. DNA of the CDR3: TGTGCCAGCAGTAAGCTGCAGGGCTATGGCTACACCTTC.

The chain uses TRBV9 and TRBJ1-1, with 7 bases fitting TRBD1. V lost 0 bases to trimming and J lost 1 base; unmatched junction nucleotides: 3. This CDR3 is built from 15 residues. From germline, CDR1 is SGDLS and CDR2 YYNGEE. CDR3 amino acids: CASSVVGDRNTEAFF. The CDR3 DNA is TGTGCCAGCAGCGTAGTTGGGGACAGGAACACTGAAGCTTTCTTT.

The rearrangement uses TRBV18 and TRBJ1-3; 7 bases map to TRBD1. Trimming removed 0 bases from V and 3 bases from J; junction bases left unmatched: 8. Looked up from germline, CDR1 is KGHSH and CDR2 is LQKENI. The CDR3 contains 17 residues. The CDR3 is CASSPPRQGRNGNTIYF. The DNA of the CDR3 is TGTGCCAGCTCACCACCCCGACAGGGAAGAAATGGAAACACCATATATTTT.

The CDR3 nucleotides are TGTGCCAGCAAAAGCCCGCGGACACTAGAAGCTTTCTTT. It codes for CASKSPRTLEAFF. V and J are TRBV28 and TRBJ1-1, with a possible D match to TRBD1 (5 bases). Trimming took 7 bases from V and 8 from J, leaving 17 bases between them. Germline V CDR1 and CDR2: MDHEN, SYDVKM. This CDR3 region has 13 residues.

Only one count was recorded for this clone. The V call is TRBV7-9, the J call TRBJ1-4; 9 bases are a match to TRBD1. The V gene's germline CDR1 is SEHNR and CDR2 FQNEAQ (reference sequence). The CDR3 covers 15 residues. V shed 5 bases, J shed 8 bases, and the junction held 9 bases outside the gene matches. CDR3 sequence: CASSTNRGQGEKLFF. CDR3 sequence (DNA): TGTGCCAGCAGCACCAACAGGGGGCAAGGGGAAAAACTGTTTTTT.

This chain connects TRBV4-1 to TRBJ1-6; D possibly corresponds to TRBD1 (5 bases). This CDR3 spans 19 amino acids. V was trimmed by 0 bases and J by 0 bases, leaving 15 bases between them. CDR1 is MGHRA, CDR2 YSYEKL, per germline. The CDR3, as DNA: TGCGCCAGCAGCCAAGAGGCAGGGCGTCAGGGCTCCTATAATTCACCCCTCCACTTT. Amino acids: CASSQEAGRQGSYNSPLHF.

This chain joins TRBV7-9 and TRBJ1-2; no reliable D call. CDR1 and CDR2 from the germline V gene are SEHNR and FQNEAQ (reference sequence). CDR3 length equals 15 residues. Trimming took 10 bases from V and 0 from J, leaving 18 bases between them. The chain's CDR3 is CATARQAISNYGYTF. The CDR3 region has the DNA TGTGCCACCGCACGTCAGGCGATATCTAACTATGGCTACACCTTC.

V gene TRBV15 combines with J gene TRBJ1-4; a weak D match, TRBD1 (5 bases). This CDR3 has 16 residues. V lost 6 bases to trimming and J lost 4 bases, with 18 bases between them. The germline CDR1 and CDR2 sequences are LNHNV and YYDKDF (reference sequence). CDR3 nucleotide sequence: TGTGCCACCAGACCCGGGACGGGAGTTGATAATGAAAAACTGTTTTTT. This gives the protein CATRPGTGVDNEKLFF.

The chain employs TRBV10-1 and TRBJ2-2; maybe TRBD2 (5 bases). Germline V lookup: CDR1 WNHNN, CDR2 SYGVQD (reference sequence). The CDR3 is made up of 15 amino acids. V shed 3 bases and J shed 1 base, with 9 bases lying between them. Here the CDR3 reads CASSDYGVNTGELFF. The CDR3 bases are TGCGCCAGCAGTGATTACGGGGTGAACACCGGGGAGCTGTTTTTT.

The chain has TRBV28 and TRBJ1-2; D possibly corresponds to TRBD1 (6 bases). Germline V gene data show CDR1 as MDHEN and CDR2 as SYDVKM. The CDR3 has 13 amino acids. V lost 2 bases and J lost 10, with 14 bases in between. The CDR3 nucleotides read TGTGCCAGCAGTTTAAACAGGGATCGTGACTACACCTTC. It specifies CASSLNRDRDYTF.

CDR3: CASDPGQAFSNQPQHF. The CDR3 nucleotides are TGTGCCAGCGATCCGGGACAAGCTTTTAGCAATCAGCCCCAGCATTTT. The rearrangement uses TRBV19 and TRBJ1-5, with TRBD1 as a possible D gene (6 bases). The CDR3 runs to 16 residues. CDR1 and CDR2 from the germline V gene are LNHDA and SQIVND (reference sequence). The germline V and J ends were trimmed by 9 bases and 0 bases, with 18 bases remaining between them.

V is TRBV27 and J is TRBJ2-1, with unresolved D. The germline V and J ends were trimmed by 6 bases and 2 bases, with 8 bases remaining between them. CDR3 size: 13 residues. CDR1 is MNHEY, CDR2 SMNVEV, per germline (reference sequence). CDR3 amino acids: CASSIVPYNEQFF. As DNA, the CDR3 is TGTGCCAGCAGCATAGTACCCTACAATGAGCAGTTCTTC.

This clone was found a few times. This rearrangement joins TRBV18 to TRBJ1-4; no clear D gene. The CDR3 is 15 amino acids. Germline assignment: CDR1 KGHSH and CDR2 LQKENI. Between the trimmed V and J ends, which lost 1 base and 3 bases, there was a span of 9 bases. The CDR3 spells CASSPLPEANEKLFF. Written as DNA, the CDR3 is TGTGCCAGCTCACCACTGCCAGAAGCTAATGAAAAACTGTTTTTT.

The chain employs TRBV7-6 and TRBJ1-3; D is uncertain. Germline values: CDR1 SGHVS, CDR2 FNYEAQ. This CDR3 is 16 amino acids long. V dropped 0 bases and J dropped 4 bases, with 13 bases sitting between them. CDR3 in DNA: TGTGCCAGCAGCTTAGCTGGACCCTCGGGGGGAAACACCATATATTTT. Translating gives CASSLAGPSGGNTIYF.

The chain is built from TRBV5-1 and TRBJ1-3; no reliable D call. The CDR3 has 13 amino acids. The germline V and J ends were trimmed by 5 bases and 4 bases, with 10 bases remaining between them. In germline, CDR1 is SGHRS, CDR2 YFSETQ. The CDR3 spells CASREGTGNTIYF. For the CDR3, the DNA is TGCGCCAGCAGGGAGGGTACGGGAAACACCATATATTTT.

The CDR3 region is CASSPGTSGGAGDTQYF. CDR3 coding DNA: TGCGCCAGCAGTCCCGGGACTAGCGGGGGGGCCGGAGATACGCAGTATTTT. J is TRBJ2-3 and V is TRBV5-1; 16 bases are shared with TRBD2. The V gene's germline CDR1 is SGHRS and CDR2 YFSETQ. The CDR3 is made up of 17 amino acids. J gave up 5 bases and V 5 bases, and 8 bases lay outside the gene matches.

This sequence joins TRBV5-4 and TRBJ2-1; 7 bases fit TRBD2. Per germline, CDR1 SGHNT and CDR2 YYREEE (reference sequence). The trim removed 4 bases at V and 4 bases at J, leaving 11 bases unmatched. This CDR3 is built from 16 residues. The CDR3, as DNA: TGTGCCAGCAGCCCGAACTGGGGCGGGGGATACAATGAGCAGTTCTTC. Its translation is CASSPNWGGGYNEQFF.

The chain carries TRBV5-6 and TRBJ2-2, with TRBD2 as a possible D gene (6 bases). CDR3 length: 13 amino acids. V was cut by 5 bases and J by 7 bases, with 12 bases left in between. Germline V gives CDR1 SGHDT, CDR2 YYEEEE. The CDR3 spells CASSGWEDGELFF. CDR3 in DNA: TGTGCCAGCAGTGGTTGGGAGGACGGGGAGCTGTTTTTT.

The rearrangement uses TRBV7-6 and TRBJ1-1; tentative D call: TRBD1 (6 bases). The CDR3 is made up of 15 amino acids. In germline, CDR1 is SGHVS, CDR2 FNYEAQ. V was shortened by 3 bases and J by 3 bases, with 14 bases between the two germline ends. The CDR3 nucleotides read TGTGCCAGCAGCTTTAGAGAGCAGGGGTACACTGAAGCTTTCTTT. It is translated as CASSFREQGYTEAFF.

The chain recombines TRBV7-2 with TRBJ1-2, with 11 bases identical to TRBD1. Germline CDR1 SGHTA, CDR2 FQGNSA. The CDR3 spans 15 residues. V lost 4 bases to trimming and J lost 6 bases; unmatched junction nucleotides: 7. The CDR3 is CASSWTGGAPNGYTF. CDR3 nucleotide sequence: TGTGCCAGCAGCTGGACAGGGGGCGCCCCGAATGGCTACACCTTC.

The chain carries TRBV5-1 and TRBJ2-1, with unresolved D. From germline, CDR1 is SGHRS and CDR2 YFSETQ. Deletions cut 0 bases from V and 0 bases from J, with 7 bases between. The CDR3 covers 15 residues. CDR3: CASSLVANSYNEQFF. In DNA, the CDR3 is TGCGCCAGCAGCTTGGTGGCAAACTCCTACAATGAGCAGTTCTTC. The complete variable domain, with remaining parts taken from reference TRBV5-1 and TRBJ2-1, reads KAGVTQTPRYLIKTRGQQVTLSCSPISGHRSVSWYQQTPGQGLQFLFEYFSETQRNKGNFPGRFSGRQFSNSRSEMNVSTLELGDSALYLCASSLVANSYNEQFFGPGTRLTVL.